The table lists the clone carrying this T cell receptor beta chain with a few counts. Its antigen is still unknown. The data stem from a study of blood T cells in healthy people across ages. The second PCR ran roughly 7 to 11 cycles with a sample-barcoded 5' primer and J-beta primers. Every cDNA molecule carried a tag from a template-switch adaptor bearing 12 random nucleotides. MiXCR, run by TCRdb on the 5' RACE reads, gives a single entry per CDR3 protein. The table includes some 1 million distinct CDR3 sequences, 45% detected once. The length of the CDR3 is 14 residues. Germline CDR1 MNHEY, CDR2 SVGEGT. Trimming cost V 8 bases and J 7 bases; bases outside gene matches: 14. Study observations and caveats: Among long-lived donors, naive CD4+ cells were more numerous and diversity higher than in aged donors.

V usage is TRBV6-2 or TRBV6-3 and J usage is TRBJ2-7; 7 bases map to TRBD2. This receptor was identified in an older woman in good health. Input material: blood. This CDR3 is CASSRASGSGEQYF. Here the CDR3 DNA reads TGTGCCAGCTCCCGGGCTAGCGGCTCTGGTGAGCAGTACTTC.